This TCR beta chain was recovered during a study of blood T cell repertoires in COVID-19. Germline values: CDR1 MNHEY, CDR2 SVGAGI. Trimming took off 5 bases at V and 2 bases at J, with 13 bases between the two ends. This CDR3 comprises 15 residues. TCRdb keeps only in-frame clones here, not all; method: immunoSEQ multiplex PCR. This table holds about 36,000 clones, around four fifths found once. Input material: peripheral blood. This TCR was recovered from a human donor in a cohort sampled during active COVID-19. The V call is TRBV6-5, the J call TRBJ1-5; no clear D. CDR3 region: CASSLDRWGNQPQHF. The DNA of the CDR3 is TGTGCCAGCAGTCTAGATAGGTGGGGCAATCAGCCCCAGCATTTT.